One and the same sample provided the 25 T cell receptor beta chains below, sequenced in a study of graft-versus-host responses after intestinal transplantation. Only in-frame clones appear in the TCRdb table, and some are missing; sequencing was by immunoSEQ multiplex PCR. The table shows 84,000 or so clones, with around 86% occurring only once. These receptors are not linked to any known antigen. This sample comprised unstimulated CD8+ T cells sorted from spleen or lymph node cells, obtained before transplant. Source of these receptors: a human donor who was the organ donor for an intestinal transplant.

This chain joins TRBV13 and TRBJ1-1; perhaps TRBD1 as D (5 bases). V gave up 3 bases and J gave up 7 bases, with 15 bases separating them. The CDR3 is 14 amino acids. Germline CDR1 is PRHDT and CDR2 is FYEKMQ (reference sequence). In DNA form, the CDR3 reads TGTGCCAGCAGCTTGATACAGGAGGCGGATGAAGCTTTCTTT. Translating it yields CASSLIQEADEAFF.

This sequence joins TRBV29-1 and TRBJ2-7; D is ambiguous. Germline V CDR1 and CDR2: SQVTM, ANQGSEA. The ends were cut back, 4 bases at V and 1 base at J, with 5 bases in the middle. The CDR3 runs to 11 residues. CDR3 amino acids: CSVAKSYEQYF. CDR3 DNA: TGCAGCGTTGCCAAGTCCTACGAGCAGTACTTC.

The chain links TRBV9 to TRBJ1-5; D is uncertain. The CDR3 sequence is 14 residues long. Germline V gene sequence: CDR1 SGDLS, CDR2 YYNGEE. V was clipped by 0 bases and J by 2 bases, with 6 bases between them. The CDR3 DNA sequence: TGTGCCAGCAGCGTAGGCTCAGGCAATCAGCCCCAGCATTTT. The encoded protein is CASSVGSGNQPQHF.

The J gene is TRBJ2-2, the V gene TRBV30; 10 positions agree with TRBD2. Germline assignment: CDR1 GTSNPN and CDR2 SVGIG (reference sequence). V dropped 3 bases and J dropped 5; count of bases not matched to a gene: 6. This CDR3 contains 15 residues. CDR3 nucleotide sequence: TGTGCCTGGAGGAAAGCGGGGGGGCCGACCGGGGAGCTGTTTTTT. It specifies CAWRKAGGPTGELFF.

The chain has TRBV27 and TRBJ1-6; no clear D gene. The CDR3 covers 14 residues. Trimming removed 3 bases from V and 10 bases from J, with 13 bases in between. CDR1 and CDR2 (germline): MNHEY, SMNVEV (reference sequence). CDR3 bases: TGTGCCAGCAGTTTCAGCGGGCTTGGGTCACCCCTCCACTTT. It specifies CASSFSGLGSPLHF.

The rearrangement joins TRBV6-1 to TRBJ2-1, with 9 bases fitting TRBD1. V lost 0 bases and J lost 4; bases outside the gene matches: 10. Per germline, CDR1 MNHNS and CDR2 SASEGT. There are 18 residues in the CDR3. Here the CDR3 DNA reads TGTGCCAGCAGTGAAGCTTATACGGGACAGGGTCTTTACAATGAGCAGTTCTTC. Amino acid sequence: CASSEAYTGQGLYNEQFF.

The rearrangement links TRBV7-3 to TRBJ2-1; a possible D gene is TRBD2 (6 bases). V was clipped by 2 bases and J by 1 base, with 9 bases between them. CDR3 size: 15 residues. CDR1 is SGHTA and CDR2 is FQGTGA in the germline V gene. The CDR3 DNA sequence: TGTGCCAGCAGCTTAGGCGGAGGGTCCTACAATGAGCAGTTCTTC. It yields the protein CASSLGGGSYNEQFF.

The chain uses TRBV5-1 and TRBJ1-1; D is uncertain. Germline-derived CDR1 and CDR2 are SGHRS and YFSETQ. The germline V and J ends were trimmed by 2 bases and 0 bases, with 8 bases remaining between them. CDR3 length equals 14 residues. The CDR3 sequence is CASSFGDMNTEAFF. The CDR3 nucleotides are TGCGCCAGCAGCTTTGGTGATATGAACACTGAAGCTTTCTTT. Drawing the rest from reference TRBV5-1 and TRBJ1-1, the complete variable domain is KAGVTQTPRYLIKTRGQQVTLSCSPISGHRSVSWYQQTPGQGLQFLFEYFSETQRNKGNFPGRFSGRQFSNSRSEMNVSTLELGDSALYLCASSFGDMNTEAFFGQGTRLTVV.

The gene calls are TRBV6-1 and TRBJ1-1, with D hard to call. Trimming stripped 2 bases from V and 0 bases from J, with 10 bases between. The length of the CDR3 is 15 residues. CDR1 is MNHNS, CDR2 SASEGT, per germline. The CDR3 DNA reads as TGTGCCAGCAGTGAAATTGGGTACATGAACACTGAAGCTTTCTTT. Residues: CASSEIGYMNTEAFF.

The rearrangement uses TRBV5-6 and TRBJ2-1; TRBD1 is a possible D gene (5 bases). The germline gives CDR1 SGHDT, CDR2 YYEEEE. The CDR3 runs to 12 residues. V was pared by 4 bases and J by 6 bases, with 8 bases between. The CDR3, as DNA: TGTGCCAGCAGCAATGGGGCCAATGAGCAGTTCTTC. This translates into CASSNGANEQFF.

V usage is TRBV13 and J usage is TRBJ2-7, with a weak D call TRBD1 (5 bases). Germline V gene sequence: CDR1 PRHDT, CDR2 FYEKMQ (reference sequence). CDR3 size: 14 residues. V lost 4 bases and J lost 3, with 13 bases in between. The CDR3, as DNA: TGTGCCAGCAGCTCGCAGGGTAGCAACTACGAGCAGTACTTC. This codes for CASSSQGSNYEQYF.

V gene TRBV5-1 combines with J gene TRBJ1-1; maybe TRBD1 (6 bases). With 4 bases removed from V and 4 bases from J, the gap between germline ends came to 11 bases. The CDR3 is 13 amino acids. Per germline, CDR1 SGHRS and CDR2 YFSETQ. CDR3 residues: CASSPEGGTEAFF. CDR3 DNA: TGCGCCAGCAGCCCGGAAGGGGGCACTGAAGCTTTCTTT.

The chain employs TRBV30 and TRBJ2-7, with 8 bases lining up with TRBD2. CDR1 is GTSNPN, CDR2 SVGIG, per germline (reference sequence). Unmatched junction bases numbered 4, after V lost 4 bases and J lost 5 bases. This CDR3 region has 12 residues. The CDR3: CAWTGLAHEQYF. In DNA, the CDR3 is TGTGCCTGGACCGGACTAGCCCACGAGCAGTACTTC.

Details on this clone: The sample contains more than one DNA sequence encoding this CDR3. V and J are TRBV10-2 and TRBJ2-7; D could derive from TRBD1 or TRBD2 (5 bases each). The germline CDR1 and CDR2 sequences are WSHSY and SAAADI. The CDR3 totals 14 residues. V was pared by 10 bases and J by 4 bases, with 20 bases between. CDR3 amino acids: CATAGTETAYEQYF. DNA for the CDR3: TGCGCCACCGCAGGGACGGAGACGGCATACGAGCAGTACTTC.

Only one count was recorded for this clone. The rearrangement links TRBV10-2 to TRBJ1-2, with no clear D. Germline CDR1 WSHSY, CDR2 SAAADI. Trimming left V 1 base short and J 1 base short, with 7 bases between. The CDR3 is made up of 14 amino acids. CDR3 protein: CASSEYSLNYGYTF. As DNA, the CDR3 is TGCGCCAGCAGTGAGTACAGCCTTAACTATGGCTACACCTTC.

The chain carries TRBV10-3 and TRBJ2-6; 7 bases match TRBD1. This CDR3 is built from 18 residues. Trimming removed 4 bases from V and 0 bases from J; junction bases left unmatched: 9. The germline V gene encodes CDR1 ENHRY and CDR2 SYGVKD. CDR3 protein: CAISASQGQGSGANVLTF. The CDR3 bases are TGTGCCATCAGTGCCTCACAGGGGCAAGGCTCTGGGGCCAACGTCCTGACTTTC.

The chain joins TRBV9 to TRBJ2-2; D ambiguous. V lost 2 bases to trimming and J lost 5 bases, with 4 bases between them. Germline CDR1 is SGDLS and CDR2 is YYNGEE. The CDR3 runs to 12 residues. As DNA, the CDR3 is TGTGCCAGCAGCGTGAAGACCGGGGAGCTGTTTTTT. It encodes CASSVKTGELFF.

The CDR3 region has the DNA TGTGCCAGCAGTACAGGTGACACTGAAGCTTTCTTT. It codes for CASSTGDTEAFF. The gene calls are TRBV27 and TRBJ1-1; D is perhaps TRBD1 (5 bases). The CDR3 length is 12 residues. Between the trimmed V and J ends, which lost 5 bases and 3 bases, there was a span of 7 bases. The germline V gene has CDR1 MNHEY and CDR2 SMNVEV (reference sequence).

This chain connects TRBV6-1 to TRBJ2-1; D is uncertain. Trimming took off 7 bases at V and 2 bases at J, with 12 bases between the two ends. There are 14 residues in the CDR3. In germline, CDR1 is MNHNS, CDR2 SASEGT. The CDR3 bases are TGTGCCAGCACTACGGCCGGCCCCTACAATGAGCAGTTCTTC. Its protein is CASTTAGPYNEQFF.

The chain combines TRBV28 with TRBJ2-1, with D hard to call. The CDR3 runs 15 residues. V was clipped by 2 bases and J by 4 bases, with 12 bases between them. In germline, CDR1 is MDHEN, CDR2 SYDVKM. The CDR3: CASSLGTSLYNEQFF. CDR3 sequence (DNA): TGTGCCAGCAGTTTAGGCACTTCGCTATACAATGAGCAGTTCTTC. The whole variable domain, remainder taken from reference TRBV28 and TRBJ2-1, is DVKVTQSSRYLVKRTGEKVFLECVQDMDHENMFWYRQDPGLGLRLIYFSYDVKMKEKGDIPEGYSVSREKKERFSLILESASTNQTSMYLCASSLGTSLYNEQFFGPGTRLTVL.

This clone came up once. The gene calls are TRBV28 and TRBJ1-1; 8 nucleotides line up with TRBD1. J gave up 7 bases and V 1 base, and 14 bases lay outside the gene matches. Looked up from germline, CDR1 is MDHEN and CDR2 is SYDVKM. The CDR3 has 17 amino acids. The CDR3 coding sequence is TGTGCCAGCAGTTTATACCTCGGGACAGGCGGTCTTGATGAAGCTTTCTTT. Encoded protein: CASSLYLGTGGLDEAFF.

This chain connects TRBV7-9 to TRBJ2-2; 9 nucleotides align to TRBD1. With V trimmed by 10 bases and J by 4 bases, 7 bases remained unmatched. CDR1 is SEHNR, CDR2 FQNEAQ, per germline (reference sequence). This CDR3 is 14 amino acids long. CDR3 amino acids: CATSGTGPTGELFF. The CDR3 coding sequence is TGTGCCACCTCGGGGACAGGGCCCACCGGGGAGCTGTTTTTT.

This chain links TRBV4-1 with TRBJ1-1; unclear D gene. V was shortened by 4 bases and J by 6 bases, with 15 bases between the two germline ends. Germline V gene data show CDR1 as MGHRA and CDR2 as YSYEKL. This CDR3 is 14 amino acids long. The CDR3 region has the DNA TGCGCCAGCAGCCCGGCGTGGGCGGGCGCTGAAGCTTTCTTT. Protein: CASSPAWAGAEAFF.

The chain is built from TRBV28 and TRBJ1-2; tentative D call: TRBD1 (6 bases). The length of the CDR3 is 13 residues. The ends were cut back, 6 bases at V and 8 bases at J, with 16 bases in the middle. Per germline, CDR1 MDHEN and CDR2 SYDVKM. The CDR3 loop is CASSDQSGTGYTF. In DNA form, the CDR3 reads TGTGCCAGCAGCGACCAATCCGGGACAGGCTACACCTTC.

V is TRBV6-1 and J is TRBJ2-7; TRBD2 matches at 8 bases. Germline V gives CDR1 MNHNS, CDR2 SASEGT. Unmatched junction bases numbered 6, after V lost 4 bases and J lost 4 bases. CDR3 length: 14 amino acids. In nucleotides, the CDR3 is TGTGCCAGCAGTGTCCCAGCGGGGGCATACGAGCAGTACTTC. Translating gives CASSVPAGAYEQYF.